This is a list of T cell receptor beta chains from one sample in a study of beta chain features in type 1 diabetes. Method: immunoSEQ multiplex PCR; TCRdb's copy keeps in-frame clones and lacks some. In the table there are roughly 150,000 clones, roughly 9% of which are singletons. Sequencing used central memory CD4+ T cells from blood. Every receptor here comes from a woman aged 18-30 years in good health. CDR3s include the opening cysteine and the closing phenylalanine or tryptophan. A D gene is named only where the DNA matches it firmly. Clone size is shown for a subset of rows, as once, few, many or a class of expanded clone.

V gene	clone size	D gene	J gene	CDR3 DNA	CDR3 protein
TRBV2	few	.	TRBJ1-1	TGTGCCAGCAGTGGACAGAGGAACACTGAAGCTTTCTTT	CASSGQRNTEAFF
TRBV4-1	few	TRBD2	TRBJ2-7	TGCGCCAGCAGCCTCCTAAAGGGAGCGGGGTACGAGCAGTACTTC	CASSLLKGAGYEQYF
TRBV30	.	.	TRBJ2-3	TGTGCCTGGAGTGGACTTGCTAGCACAGATACGCAGTATTTT	CAWSGLASTDTQYF
TRBV5-4	once	.	TRBJ2-1	TGTGCCACTCACCGGGACACCAGCTCCTACAATGAGCAGTTCTTC	CATHRDTSSYNEQFF
TRBV6-1	few	TRBD2	TRBJ2-3	TGTGCCAGCAGTGCCCAGCGGGGGAGCACAGATACGCAGTATTTT	CASSAQRGSTDTQYF
TRBV5-4	few	TRBD2	TRBJ2-5	TGTGCCAGCAGCTGGGTCCGGGGGGGGAAAGAGACCCAGTACTTC	CASSWVRGGKETQYF
TRBV5-4	few	.	TRBJ1-6	TGTGCCAGCAGTCCGGAGGTACAGAATAATTCACCCCTCCACTTT	CASSPEVQNNSPLHF
TRBV7-9	few	TRBD2	TRBJ2-5	TGTGCTGCCGGGGGGGATGTAACCCAGTACTTC	CAAGGDVTQYF
TRBV7-6	.	.	TRBJ2-5	TGTGCCAGCAGCCCAGTGGCGGGGGAGACCCAGTACTTC	CASSPVAGETQYF
TRBV4-1	few	TRBD2	TRBJ2-3	TGCGCCAGCAGCCAACCGGGACTAGCGGGGGATACGCAGTATTTT	CASSQPGLAGDTQYF
TRBV5-1	.	TRBD2	TRBJ2-7	TGCGCCAGCAGCTTGGCGTCTAGCGGGGGCCCCAGCTCCTACGAGCAGTACTTC	CASSLASSGGPSSYEQYF
TRBV7-9	few	TRBD2	TRBJ2-1	TGTGCCAGCAGCTTAGTGCGGGGGGGCCGTAACAATGAGCAGTTCTTC	CASSLVRGGRNNEQFF
TRBV7-2	.	.	TRBJ2-5	TGTGCCAGCAGCCCGGGGGTACTTAAAAGAAAAGAGACCCAGTACTTC	CASSPGVLKRKETQYF
TRBV7-2	few	.	TRBJ2-7	TGTGCCAGCAGCCCGTCCTACGAGCAGTACTTC	CASSPSYEQYF
TRBV5-1	.	.	TRBJ2-2	TGCGCCAGCAGCATCGGGATCATGGGGGGTACCGGGGAGCTGTTTTTT	CASSIGIMGGTGELFF
TRBV5-1	.	.	TRBJ1-1	TGCGCCAGCCGTAGGGGCATAAACACTGAAGCTTTCTTT	CASRRGINTEAFF
TRBV18	.	TRBD1	TRBJ2-1	TGTGCCAGCTCACCACCAAGGGGGCGATCTGTCTTAAATGAGCAGTTCTTC	CASSPPRGRSVLNEQFF
TRBV7-2	few	TRBD2	TRBJ2-3	TGTGCCAGCAGCTTAAGTCTAGCGGGGGGGCAAGATACGCAGTATTTT	CASSLSLAGGQDTQYF
TRBV21-1	.	.	TRBJ2-7	TGTGCCAGCATTCCGGGACAGGGGTGGGACGAGCAGTACTTC	CASIPGQGWDEQYF
TRBV11-2	few	.	TRBJ2-2	TGTGCCAGCAGCCAGCGGTACGGGGAGCTGTTTTTT	CASSQRYGELFF
TRBV19	.	TRBD1	TRBJ1-6	TGTGCCAGTACCAGGGACAGGGGCGGTAATTCACCCCTCCACTTT	CASTRDRGGNSPLHF
TRBV2	few	.	TRBJ1-1	TGTGCCAGCAAGACAGCTAATCCGAACACTGAAGCTTTCTTT	CASKTANPNTEAFF
TRBV21-1	few	.	TRBJ1-1	TGTGCCACTCACAGGGGGAATAACACTGAAGCTTTCTTT	CATHRGNNTEAFF
TRBV11-3	.	.	TRBJ2-1	TGTGCCAGCAGCCTCCAGCGGCCGCCTAACAATGAGCAGTTCTTC	CASSLQRPPNNEQFF
TRBV11-2	.	.	TRBJ1-4	TGTGCCAGCAGCCTATCTATAAATGAAAAACTGTTTTTT	CASSLSINEKLFF
TRBV10-3	few	TRBD1	TRBJ2-3	TGTGCCATCAGTGTGGACAGGTCCACAGATACGCAGTATTTT	CAISVDRSTDTQYF
TRBV7-9	.	TRBD1	TRBJ2-1	TGTGCCAGCAGCTTTGCGGGACAGGGGGACAATGAGCAGTTCTTC	CASSFAGQGDNEQFF
TRBV19	.	.	TRBJ2-3	TGTGCCAGTAGCATAGGGCCGACAGAGGCGCAGTATTTT	CASSIGPTEAQYF
TRBV5-6	few	.	TRBJ1-2	TGTGCCAGCAGCTTCGGGACACTCTATGGCTACACCTTC	CASSFGTLYGYTF
TRBV29-1	many	TRBD1	TRBJ1-2	TGCAGCGGTGGAGGACAGGACTATGGCTACACCTTC	CSGGGQDYGYTF
TRBV19	many	TRBD2	TRBJ2-1	TGTGCCAGTAGTACCCGGGACTACCCCCACGGTGAGCAGTTCTTC	CASSTRDYPHGEQFF
TRBV6-5	.	.	TRBJ1-5	TGTGCCAGCAGTTACTCGGGAGTTACGAATCAGCCCCAGCATTTT	CASSYSGVTNQPQHF
TRBV11-2	few	TRBD2	TRBJ2-7	TGTGCCAGCAGCCCCAGCGGGGAGCGGGGCTTATTAGAGCAGTACTTC	CASSPSGERGLLEQYF
TRBV11-3	.	.	TRBJ2-3	TGTGCCAGCAGCAGTGAGGCGGGGCCATTCACAGATACGCAGTATTTT	CASSSEAGPFTDTQYF
TRBV7-9	few	.	TRBJ1-1	TGTGCCAGCAGCTTAATGGGCCTGAACACTGAAGCTTTCTTT	CASSLMGLNTEAFF
TRBV5-6	.	.	TRBJ1-1	TGTGCCAGCAGCCCGGCGCCGGACAGAAACACTGAAGCTTTCTTT	CASSPAPDRNTEAFF
TRBV19	few	TRBD1	TRBJ2-4	TGTGCCAGTAGTAGTCCCGGGACAGGGGCCAAAAACATTCAGTACTTC	CASSSPGTGAKNIQYF
TRBV18	few	.	TRBJ2-1	TGTGCCAGCTCACTCGCACAGGGTCGCTCCTACAATGAGCAGTTCTTC	CASSLAQGRSYNEQFF
TRBV25-1	.	.	TRBJ1-3	TGTGCCAGCAGAGGGCCCAACGGGGACACCATATATTTT	CASRGPNGDTIYF
TRBV29-1	.	TRBD1	TRBJ2-1	TGCAGCGTTACCCAGGGGGCCCCCTTTAAGGGGCAGTTCTTC	CSVTQGAPFKGQFF
TRBV9	.	.	TRBJ2-3	TGTGCCAGCAGCCTTAATCAGGGAAGCACAGATACGCAGTATTTT	CASSLNQGSTDTQYF
TRBV6-1	.	.	TRBJ2-7	TGTGCCAGCACCCCCCAAGGGAGAGAGCAGTACTTC	CASTPQGREQYF
TRBV2	.	.	TRBJ1-5	TGTGCCAGCAGCCCCCAGGGGCAGCCCCAGCATTTT	CASSPQGQPQHF
TRBV27	few	TRBD2	TRBJ2-7	TGTGCCAGCAGGCCCGGGACTAGCGGGAGCTACGAGCAGTACTTC	CASRPGTSGSYEQYF
TRBV6-5	few	.	TRBJ2-5	TGTGCCAGCAGCCCAACTAGGACGAACCAAGAGACCCAGTACTTC	CASSPTRTNQETQYF
TRBV11-2	.	.	TRBJ2-1	TGTGCCAGCAGCTTAGATTACCAGGCCGGCCTCAATGAGCAGTTCTTC	CASSLDYQAGLNEQFF